These 10 T cell receptor beta chains came from one sample sequenced in a study of blood T cell repertoires in COVID-19. Clones were sequenced by immunoSEQ multiplex PCR, and TCRdb holds only the in-frame ones, with some missing. The table shows about 250,000 clones, with 80% to 90% occurring only once. Sequencing was done on a sample of PBMCs or T cells enriched from blood (not recorded which). These receptors all come from a woman under 30 who had recovered from COVID-19.

The rearrangement uses TRBV19 and TRBJ2-7; 7 nucleotides align to TRBD2. Looked up from germline, CDR1 is LNHDA and CDR2 is SQIVND (reference sequence). There are 13 residues in the CDR3. Losses at the gene ends were 6 bases for V and 3 bases for J; bases not matched to a gene: 5. Here the CDR3 DNA reads TGTGCCAGTAGCCCCGGGACTATCTACGAGCAGTACTTC. This gives the protein CASSPGTIYEQYF.

The sample holds one count of this clone. This chain links TRBV6-5 with TRBJ1-6; 7 bases map to TRBD1. CDR1 is MNHEY, CDR2 SVGAGI, per germline. The junction had 6 bases not matched to a gene; V was cut back by 6 bases and J by 7 bases. There are 14 residues in the CDR3. In DNA form, the CDR3 reads TGTGCCAGCAGCCTGCGGGACAGCAATTCACCCCTCCACTTT. Translation: CASSLRDSNSPLHF.

The chain uses TRBV27 and TRBJ1-6; the match to TRBD1 covers 10 bases. This CDR3 contains 12 residues. Germline CDR1 reads MNHEY; CDR2 reads SMNVEV (reference sequence). V was clipped by 10 bases and J by 8 bases; unmatched bases: 2. As DNA, the CDR3 is TGTGCCACAGGACAGGGGGATTCACCCCTCCACTTT. It specifies CATGQGDSPLHF.

This chain connects TRBV9 to TRBJ1-6; D remains ambiguous. CDR1 SGDLS and CDR2 YYNGEE come from the germline V gene. The CDR3 consists of 13 residues. Deletions cut 4 bases from V and 10 bases from J, with 12 bases between. CDR3 sequence reads: CASSSGPGSPLHF. For the CDR3, the DNA is TGTGCCAGCAGCTCCGGGCCGGGGTCACCCCTCCACTTT.

The chain has TRBV3-1 (or the pseudogene TRBV3-2) and TRBJ1-3; D perhaps matches TRBD1 (5 bases). The CDR3 has 18 amino acids. V dropped 4 bases and J dropped 4 bases, with 23 bases sitting between them. Germline-derived CDR1 and CDR2 are LGHDT and YNNKEL (reference sequence). The chain's CDR3 is CASSPRGPFATMGNTIYF. CDR3 nucleotide sequence: TGTGCCAGCAGCCCTAGGGGTCCGTTCGCGACCATGGGAAACACCATATATTTT.

The chain links TRBV5-5 to TRBJ2-2; no reliable D call. Between the trimmed V and J ends, which lost 5 bases and 2 bases, there was a span of 7 bases. The CDR3 runs 13 residues. Germline V gene lookup returns CDR1 SGHKS and CDR2 YYEKEE (reference sequence). This CDR3 reads CASRGHNTGELFF. The CDR3 DNA is TGTGCCAGCAGGGGCCACAACACCGGGGAGCTGTTTTTT.

V is TRBV15 and J is TRBJ2-7, with 8 bases lining up with TRBD2. CDR3 length: 16 residues. V lost 1 base to trimming and J lost 0 bases; unmatched junction nucleotides: 5. Germline assignment: CDR1 LNHNV and CDR2 YYDKDF (reference sequence). The CDR3 DNA sequence: TGTGCCACCAGCAGAGGCCTAGCGGGTCCCTCCTACGAGCAGTACTTC. It codes for CATSRGLAGPSYEQYF.

The CDR3 here is CASSVEGQLDEQYF. In DNA form, the CDR3 reads TGTGCCAGCAGCGTAGAGGGGCAGCTTGACGAGCAGTACTTC. The chain uses TRBV9 and TRBJ2-7; D possibly corresponds to TRBD1 (5 bases). The germline gives CDR1 SGDLS, CDR2 YYNGEE. The CDR3 contains 14 residues. The V gene lost 0 bases and the J gene lost 5 bases, with 12 bases spanning the gap.

The rearrangement links TRBV15 to TRBJ2-1, with 10 positions matching TRBD2. CDR3 size: 16 residues. V was clipped by 4 bases and J by 0 bases; unmatched bases: 3. The germline CDR1 and CDR2 sequences are LNHNV and YYDKDF (reference sequence). The CDR3: CATSTIAGGSYNEQFF. The CDR3 bases are TGTGCCACCAGCACGATAGCGGGGGGCTCCTACAATGAGCAGTTCTTC.

The CDR3 here is CASSIGPHPQHF. Written as DNA, the CDR3 is TGTGCCAGTAGTATCGGTCCTCACCCCCAGCATTTT. This chain links TRBV19 with TRBJ1-5; D not certain. The germline gives CDR1 LNHDA, CDR2 SQIVND (reference sequence). Trimming stripped 3 bases from V and 10 bases from J, with 10 bases between. The CDR3 spans 12 residues.